The entry that follows covers one T cell receptor beta chain sequence. This record comes from a study of blood T cell repertoires in COVID-19. Study-level information: The study drew acute and convalescent COVID-19 samples from the United States, Italy and Spain. T cells, B-cell-depleted T cells, or PBMCs supplied cDNA or gDNA.

J was trimmed by 7 bases and V by 0 bases; bases with no gene match: 5. The CDR3 sequence is 16 residues long. Looked up from germline, CDR1 is SGHRS and CDR2 is YFSETQ. Authors' analysis steps: It was from reference gene primer amplification that nucleated cell counts were estimated. Clones were sequenced by immunoSEQ multiplex PCR, and TCRdb holds only the in-frame ones, with some missing. V, J and clone size reflect that table, while D and trimming were determined from the DNA. The data hold around 180,000 clones, with around 82% observed a single time. The V call is TRBV5-1, the J call TRBJ2-1; TRBD2 matches 12 bases. Sequencing input: peripheral blood. The receptor was derived from a woman older than 75 with active or convalescent COVID-19. The chain's CDR3 is CASSLGLAGDGNEQFF. CDR3 nucleotide sequence: TGCGCCAGCAGCTTGGGACTAGCGGGAGATGGTAATGAGCAGTTCTTC.